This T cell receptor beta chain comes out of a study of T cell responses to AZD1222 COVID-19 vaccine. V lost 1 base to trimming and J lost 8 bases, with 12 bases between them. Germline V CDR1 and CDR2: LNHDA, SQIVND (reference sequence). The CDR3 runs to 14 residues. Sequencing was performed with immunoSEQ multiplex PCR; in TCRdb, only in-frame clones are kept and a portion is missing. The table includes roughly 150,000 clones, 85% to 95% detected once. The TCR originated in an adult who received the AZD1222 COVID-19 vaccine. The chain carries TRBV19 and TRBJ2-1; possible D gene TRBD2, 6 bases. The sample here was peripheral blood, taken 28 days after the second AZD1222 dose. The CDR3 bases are TGTGCCAGTAGTATAGGATGGGGGGTGGATGAGCAGTTCTTC. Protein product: CASSIGWGVDEQFF. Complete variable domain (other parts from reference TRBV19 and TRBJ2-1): DGGITQSPKYLFRKEGQNVTLSCEQNLNHDAMYWYRQDPGQGLRLIYYSQIVNDFQKGDIAEGYSVSREKKESFPLTVTSAQKNPTAFYLCASSIGWGVDEQFFGPGTRLTVL.